These 20 T cell receptor beta chains were sequenced from one sample in a study of post-analysis software for immune sequencing data. Notes on the study in general: Four to six TRBV segments appeared more often in patients than in controls, and TRBV5-6, TRBV5-1 and TRBV20-1 were among these.

Libraries were made from TCR beta cDNA, and they carried unique molecular identifiers. TCRdb reanalysed the PCR reads using MiXCR and keeps one entry per CDR3 protein. Among about 770,000 distinct CDR3 sequences, about half were seen once, and the ten largest hold approximately 5%. Their antigens remain unidentified. What was sequenced was blood. All receptors derive from a girl between 5 and 17 years old with multiple sclerosis.

The CDR3 nucleotides are TGTGCCAGCAGTTTATGGCCGGGGGACCATGGCCCGGGAGGTGATCCGTACGATGAGCAGTTCTTC. Its protein is CASSLWPGDHGPGGDPYDEQFF. The rearrangement links TRBV28 to TRBJ2-1; 7 bases map to TRBD2. Germline V CDR1 and CDR2: MDHEN, SYDVKM. The CDR3 has 22 amino acids. V gave up 0 bases and J gave up 8 bases; unmatched junction bases: 28.

A few counts support this clonotype. CDR3 nucleotide sequence: TGTGCCAGCAGCCAAATCGGGCCGGATAGCAGGGTTCGTGGGCAGTTCTTC. As protein: CASSQIGPDSRVRGQFF. The chain couples TRBV14 to TRBJ2-1; tentatively, D is TRBD1 (5 bases). The ends were cut back, 2 bases at V and 12 bases at J, with 26 bases in the middle. This CDR3 contains 17 residues. Germline V gene lookup returns CDR1 SGHDN and CDR2 FVKESK.

In this sample, this clonotype turned up a few times. J is TRBJ2-1 and V is TRBV12-3 or TRBV12-4; perhaps TRBD1 as D (5 bases). V lost 2 bases, J lost 7 bases, and 12 bases lay in between. The CDR3 has 14 amino acids. The CDR3 region is CASSLRQGRNEQFF. The CDR3 nucleotides are TGTGCCAGCAGTTTACGGCAGGGTAGGAATGAGCAGTTCTTC.

This clonotype was seen only a few times. The chain couples TRBV28 to TRBJ2-7; D not certain. From germline, CDR1 is MDHEN and CDR2 SYDVKM. Trimming removed 0 bases at V and 3 bases at J, with 15 bases between. There are 16 residues in the CDR3. For the CDR3, the DNA is TGTGCCAGCAGTTTATGGGTAGGGCAGTACCGCTACGAGCAGTACTTC. Translating it yields CASSLWVGQYRYEQYF.

The chain recombines TRBV10-3 with TRBJ2-5; 10 positions agree with TRBD1. The CDR3 spans 15 residues. V lost 4 bases, J lost 11 bases, and 13 bases stayed unmatched. Germline-derived CDR1 and CDR2 are ENHRY and SYGVKD. CDR3 amino acids: CAISGPRQGAGEQYF. In DNA form, the CDR3 reads TGTGCCATCAGTGGGCCCCGACAGGGGGCAGGTGAGCAGTACTTC.

This clonotype was seen more than once but under ten times. J is TRBJ2-1 and V is TRBV20-1; 10 nucleotides match TRBD2. Germline-derived CDR1 and CDR2 are DFQATT and SNEGSKA (reference sequence). The CDR3 is 15 residues long. With V trimmed by 0 bases and J by 5 bases, 4 bases remained unmatched. The CDR3 sequence is CSARESGRAHNEQFF. CDR3 coding DNA: TGCAGTGCTAGAGAAAGCGGGAGGGCCCACAATGAGCAGTTCTTC.

The chain uses TRBV20-1 and TRBJ2-7; tentatively, D is TRBD2 (5 bases). The CDR3 extends over 13 amino acids. Germline CDR1 DFQATT, CDR2 SNEGSKA (reference sequence). With 1 base removed from V and 6 bases from J, the gap between germline ends came to 13 bases. The CDR3 here is CSARAGSTFEQYF. The CDR3 region has the DNA TGCAGTGCTAGAGCGGGATCAACGTTCGAGCAGTACTTC.

The rearrangement joins TRBV13 to TRBJ2-1; D remains ambiguous. In germline, CDR1 is PRHDT, CDR2 FYEKMQ (reference sequence). V lost 0 bases to trimming and J lost 8 bases, with 11 bases between them. This CDR3 has 14 amino acids. The CDR3 coding sequence is TGTGCCAGCAGCTTAGGGGCGCGAGGAGATGAGCAGTTCTTC. It is translated as CASSLGARGDEQFF.

V gene TRBV9 combines with J gene TRBJ2-5; D possibly corresponds to TRBD2 (7 bases). Trimming removed 3 bases at V and 2 bases at J, with 14 bases between. Germline V lookup: CDR1 SGDLS, CDR2 YYNGEE. The CDR3 covers 15 residues. DNA for the CDR3: TGTGCCAGCAGCGCCGGGGGGCGGATTCAAGAGACCCAGTACTTC. It encodes CASSAGGRIQETQYF.

The chain joins TRBV20-1 to TRBJ2-7; unclear D gene. The DNA end favors TRBJ2-5, so the J call may be wrong. The CDR3 has 14 residues. Germline CDR1 reads DFQATT; CDR2 reads SNEGSKA (reference sequence). CDR3 DNA sequence: TGCAGTGCCGCACACGCAGGTCTGGCGGAGACCCAGTACTTC. It is translated as CSAAHAGLAETQYF.

This chain links TRBV4-2 with TRBJ1-1; TRBD1 matches at 8 bases. The CDR3 extends over 15 amino acids. Germline V gene data show CDR1 as LGHNA and CDR2 as YNFKEQ. Trimming at V came to 2 bases and at J to 5 bases, leaving 7 bases not matched to a gene. The CDR3 DNA is TGTGCCAGCAGCCAATTTGGGACAGGTGGGACTGAAGCTTTCTTT. Amino acid sequence: CASSQFGTGGTEAFF.

CDR3 in amino acids: CASNAGELYNEQFF. The CDR3 DNA is TGTGCCAGCAATGCGGGAGAACTCTACAATGAGCAGTTCTTC. The chain has TRBV9 and TRBJ2-1; TRBD2 matches at 7 bases. The CDR3 contains 14 residues. J was trimmed by 3 bases and V by 6 bases; bases with no gene match: 6. Per germline, CDR1 SGDLS and CDR2 YYNGEE.

In its sample, this clonotype was seen a few times. The chain is built from TRBV27 and TRBJ2-3; 10 bases are a match to TRBD1. In germline, CDR1 is MNHEY, CDR2 SMNVEV (reference sequence). CDR3 length: 15 residues. Trimming at V came to 7 bases and at J to 4 bases, leaving 8 bases not matched to a gene. The CDR3 loop is CASIPGTGAADTQYF. CDR3 DNA sequence: TGTGCCAGCATACCCGGGACAGGGGCGGCAGATACGCAGTATTTT.

The CDR3 spells CASSLARQRGHDEQFF. CDR3 nucleotide sequence: TGCGCCAGCAGCTTGGCCCGACAGAGGGGGCACGATGAGCAGTTCTTC. This chain connects TRBV5-1 to TRBJ2-1; TRBD1 matches at 7 bases. The V gene's germline CDR1 is SGHRS and CDR2 YFSETQ. The length of the CDR3 is 16 residues. J lost 8 bases, V lost 0 bases, and 11 bases had no gene match.

J is TRBJ2-2 and V is TRBV24-1; TRBD1 agrees at 12 bases. The CDR3 extends over 19 amino acids. Germline trimming cut 10 bases from V and 6 bases from J; bases unmatched to any gene: 20. CDR1 and CDR2 from the germline V gene are KGHDR and SFDVKD. The CDR3 spells CATAAGPGQGASLAGELFF. The CDR3 DNA is TGTGCCACTGCGGCCGGGCCGGGACAGGGGGCTTCTCTGGCCGGGGAGCTGTTTTTT.

V is TRBV27 and J is TRBJ1-2; no definite D call. V lost 2 bases and J lost 7, with 11 bases in between. CDR1 is MNHEY and CDR2 is SMNVEV in the germline V gene (reference sequence). This CDR3 region has 13 residues. This chain's CDR3 is CASSLRSHGGYTF. DNA for the CDR3: TGTGCCAGCAGTTTACGGTCCCACGGTGGCTACACCTTC.

As regards this clonotype: A much larger clonotype is one base distant, so this may be a read error. The CDR3 is CASSFLAGGTNTQYF. The CDR3 coding sequence is TGTGCCAGTAGTTTCCTAGCGGGAGGCACAAATACGCAGTATTTT. The chain has TRBV19 and TRBJ2-3; 11 bases agree with TRBD2. CDR3 length equals 15 residues. Germline CDR1 and CDR2: LNHDA and SQIVND (reference sequence).

The chain recombines TRBV12-3 or TRBV12-4 with TRBJ2-1; either TRBD1 or TRBD2 may fit D (6 bases each). CDR3 size: 15 residues. Trimming cost V 5 bases and J 8 bases, with 19 bases left between them. The CDR3 loop reads CASSLAGSPGDEQFF. The CDR3 coding sequence is TGTGCCAGCAGTCTCGCCGGGAGCCCAGGGGATGAGCAGTTCTTC.

The rearrangement joins TRBV15 to TRBJ2-1, with 8 bases matching TRBD2. This CDR3 is built from 16 residues. V shed 1 base, J shed 2 bases, and the junction held 4 bases outside the gene matches. CDR1 and CDR2 from the germline V gene are LNHNV and YYDKDF (reference sequence). CDR3 sequence: CATSRVGGRPYNEQFF. DNA for the CDR3: TGTGCCACCAGCAGAGTGGGCGGGAGGCCCTACAATGAGCAGTTCTTC.

V and J are TRBV27 and TRBJ1-6; 12 nucleotides match TRBD1. Germline V gives CDR1 MNHEY, CDR2 SMNVEV (reference sequence). J lost 6 bases, V lost 3 bases, and 3 bases had no gene match. The CDR3 loop spans 16 amino acids. CDR3 protein: CASSFGTGGLNSPLHF. The CDR3 DNA reads TGTGCCAGCAGTTTCGGGACAGGGGGCCTTAATTCACCCCTCCACTTT.